One and the same sample provided the 3 T cell receptor beta chains below, sequenced in a study of identical twins. TCRdb independently ran MiXCR on the 5' RACE reads; one entry per CDR3 protein. The table records around 250,000 distinct CDR3 sequences, 6.5% to 8% of them present only once. The same data also went into a second study, on T cells expressing NK-cell markers.

The source material was CD8+ T cells sorted from blood. The receptors come from a woman under 30 in good health.

The genes are TRBV27 and TRBJ2-1; D is unclear. V was shortened by 2 bases and J by 8 bases, with 10 bases between the two germline ends. There are 13 residues in the CDR3. Per the germline V gene, CDR1 is MNHEY and CDR2 is SMNVEV (reference sequence). This CDR3 reads CASSLRARDEQFF. The DNA for the CDR3 is TGTGCCAGCAGTTTAAGAGCTCGGGATGAGCAGTTCTTC.

This clonotype was seen a handful of times. The J gene is TRBJ2-7, the V gene TRBV27; TRBD1 is a possible D gene (6 bases). The CDR3 covers 15 residues. Per the germline V gene, CDR1 is MNHEY and CDR2 is SMNVEV (reference sequence). Trimming pared 6 bases from V and 5 bases from J, leaving 20 bases between. CDR3 coding DNA: TGTGCCAGCAGCCTGCAGGACAGTTTTATACACGAGCAGTACTTC. Its protein is CASSLQDSFIHEQYF.

This clonotype was observed many times. V is TRBV6-2 or TRBV6-3 and J is TRBJ2-2; perhaps D is TRBD1 or TRBD2 (5 bases each). The V end was cut by 7 bases, the J end by 0 bases, with 9 bases between. The CDR3 totals 14 residues. CDR1 and CDR2 from the germline V gene are MNHEY and SVGEGT. For the CDR3, the DNA is TGTGCCAGCACTCGGGACCCGAACACCGGGGAGCTGTTTTTT. As protein: CASTRDPNTGELFF.